Following are 19 T cell receptor beta chains from one sample sequenced in a study of blood T cell repertoires in COVID-19. Clones were read by immunoSEQ multiplex PCR, and TCRdb kept only the in-frame ones, dropping some. The repertoire holds approximately 220,000 clones, with almost 90% as singletons. What was sequenced was PBMCs or T cells enriched from blood (not recorded which). Receptors originate from a man aged 25 to 45 who had been exposed to COVID-19.

CDR3 DNA: TGTGCCAGCAGCGGACCGGGACAAGTCTCCGGAAACACCATATATTTT. It specifies CASSGPGQVSGNTIYF. V and J are TRBV9 and TRBJ1-3; TRBD1 is a possible D gene (6 bases). The CDR3 runs to 16 residues. Per germline, CDR1 SGDLS and CDR2 YYNGEE. V was pared by 3 bases and J by 4 bases, with 17 bases between.

This chain connects TRBV25-1 to TRBJ2-6, with D possibly matching TRBD2 (5 bases). CDR1 is MGHDK, CDR2 SYGVNS, per germline. The CDR3 loop spans 14 amino acids. V was trimmed by 6 bases and J by 4 bases, leaving 10 bases between them. The chain's CDR3 is CASRMSGGANVLTF. CDR3 in DNA: TGTGCCAGCAGAATGTCGGGGGGGGCCAACGTCCTGACTTTC. The full variable domain, in which reference TRBV25-1 and TRBJ2-6 provide the parts outside the CDR3, is EADIYQTPRYLVIGTGKKITLECSQTMGHDKMYWYQQDPGMELHLIHYSYGVNSTEKGDLSSESTVSRIRTEHFPLTLESARPSHTSQYLCASRMSGGANVLTFGAGSRLTVL.

The rearrangement uses TRBV19 and TRBJ1-2; D gene uncertain. Trimming took 5 bases from V and 4 from J, leaving 20 bases between them. Germline V gene lookup returns CDR1 LNHDA and CDR2 SQIVND (reference sequence). There are 16 residues in the CDR3. The CDR3 DNA follows: TGTGCCAGTAGTCCCCCAGGTGTTGGGCTTGGCTATGGCTACACCTTC. Its translation: CASSPPGVGLGYGYTF.

The genes are TRBV6-4 and TRBJ1-5; D uncertain. Trimming removed 5 bases from V and 6 bases from J, with 17 bases in between. The CDR3 contains 15 residues. The germline CDR1 and CDR2 sequences are MRHNA and SNTAGT. In DNA form, the CDR3 reads TGTGCCAGCAGTCTTTTCTCCGGCGGCGCTCAGCCCCAGCATTTT. This codes for CASSLFSGGAQPQHF.

This chain uses TRBV3-1 (or the pseudogene TRBV3-2) with TRBJ2-4; 8 bases map to TRBD1. Germline lookup yields CDR1 LGHDT and CDR2 YNNKEL (reference sequence). V dropped 3 bases and J dropped 7; count of bases not matched to a gene: 2. The CDR3 is 13 amino acids. The DNA of the CDR3 is TGTGCCAGCAGCCAGGACAGGGCGAACATTCAGTACTTC. It encodes CASSQDRANIQYF.

This clone was recorded once. The gene calls are TRBV19 and TRBJ1-5; TRBD1 agrees at 10 bases. J gave up 5 bases and V 11 bases, and 6 bases lay outside the gene matches. The CDR3 length is 13 residues. The germline V gene has CDR1 LNHDA and CDR2 SQIVND (reference sequence). For the CDR3, the DNA is TGTGCCTCGACAGGGGGCACATATCAGCCCCAGCATTTT. It codes for CASTGGTYQPQHF.

Here the CDR3 DNA reads TGTGCCAGCAGTGACCAGGGCGCCGATAATTCACCCCTCCACTTT. As protein: CASSDQGADNSPLHF. This chain links TRBV6-1 with TRBJ1-6, with D possibly being TRBD1 (5 bases). CDR1 is MNHNS and CDR2 is SASEGT in the germline V gene. V lost 3 bases to trimming and J lost 5 bases, with 11 bases between them. The CDR3 sequence is 15 residues long.

The CDR3 coding sequence is TGTGCCAGCTCACCTAATCGAGGGAGCTATGGCTACACCTTC. Translating gives CASSPNRGSYGYTF. This chain joins TRBV18 and TRBJ1-2; D ambiguous. Germline V gene lookup returns CDR1 KGHSH and CDR2 LQKENI. The CDR3 length is 14 residues. With 3 bases removed from V and 4 bases from J, the gap between germline ends came to 12 bases.

The V gene is TRBV6-2 or TRBV6-3, the J gene TRBJ2-5; possibly TRBD2 for D (6 bases). Trimming took 5 bases from V and 1 from J, leaving 14 bases between them. From germline, CDR1 is MNHEY and CDR2 SVGEGT. This CDR3 is 15 amino acids long. The CDR3 region is CASSTRDLAQETQYF. The CDR3 nucleotides are TGTGCCAGCAGTACCCGGGACTTAGCCCAAGAGACCCAGTACTTC.

This chain links TRBV10-1 with TRBJ1-6; D uncertain. V was pared by 1 base and J by 10 bases, with 8 bases between. The CDR3 is made up of 13 amino acids. The germline V gene has CDR1 WNHNN and CDR2 SYGVQD (reference sequence). The CDR3: CASSEWLESPLHF. CDR3 bases: TGCGCCAGCAGTGAGTGGCTCGAATCACCCCTCCACTTT.

This clone showed up just once. The J gene is TRBJ1-5, the V gene TRBV19; D possibly corresponds to TRBD1 (5 bases). CDR3 size: 17 residues. Trimming left V 3 bases short and J 7 bases short, with 22 bases between. Germline V gives CDR1 LNHDA, CDR2 SQIVND (reference sequence). DNA for the CDR3: TGTGCCAGTAGTATGCGGTTGGGCCAGGGCCATCGACAGCCCCAGCATTTT. It specifies CASSMRLGQGHRQPQHF. Using reference TRBV19 and TRBJ1-5 for the parts outside the CDR3, the full variable domain is DGGITQSPKYLFRKEGQNVTLSCEQNLNHDAMYWYRQDPGQGLRLIYYSQIVNDFQKGDIAEGYSVSREKKESFPLTVTSAQKNPTAFYLCASSMRLGQGHRQPQHFGDGTRLSIL.

CDR3: CASSLGARETDTQYF. The CDR3 DNA is TGTGCCAGCAGTTTGGGGGCTAGGGAGACAGATACGCAGTATTTT. V is TRBV6-2 or TRBV6-3 and J is TRBJ2-3; the D gene is possibly TRBD1 (6 bases). This CDR3 contains 15 residues. Germline CDR1 is MNHEY and CDR2 is SVGEGT. Trimming removed 4 bases from V and 3 bases from J, with 14 bases in between.

V gene TRBV5-1 combines with J gene TRBJ2-1; no reliable D call. Germline CDR1 is SGHRS and CDR2 is YFSETQ. Between the trimmed V and J ends, which lost 2 bases and 0 bases, there was a span of 15 bases. The CDR3 has 17 amino acids. CDR3 DNA: TGCGCCAGCAGCTTTTCCCTGGCTTCGAACTCCTACAATGAGCAGTTCTTC. Amino acid sequence: CASSFSLASNSYNEQFF.

This clone showed up just once. This sequence joins TRBV4-1 and TRBJ1-1; 9 nucleotides match TRBD1. Germline V gives CDR1 MGHRA, CDR2 YSYEKL. This CDR3 contains 17 residues. V lost 4 bases, J lost 6 bases, and 15 bases stayed unmatched. CDR3 DNA: TGCGCCAGCAGCCTCACAGGGGGCGGGCCTGAAGGCGCTGAAGCTTTCTTT. Translation: CASSLTGGGPEGAEAFF.

Only a few counts were recorded for this clone. The gene calls are TRBV9 and TRBJ1-1; 9 bases fit TRBD1. J gave up 4 bases and V 4 bases, and 5 bases lay outside the gene matches. Germline assignment: CDR1 SGDLS and CDR2 YYNGEE. The CDR3 extends over 14 amino acids. The CDR3 DNA sequence: TGTGCCAGCAGCTTACGGGACAGGGTCACTGAAGCTTTCTTT. This gives the protein CASSLRDRVTEAFF.

The chain uses TRBV7-6 and TRBJ1-2, with a weak D call TRBD1 (5 bases). V shed 0 bases and J shed 8 bases, with 16 bases lying between them. Germline V CDR1 and CDR2: SGHVS, FNYEAQ. The CDR3 sequence is 15 residues long. The CDR3 sequence: CASSLALGASLGYTF. In nucleotides, the CDR3 is TGTGCCAGCAGCTTAGCGTTAGGGGCGTCATTGGGCTACACCTTC. Full variable domain (remainder filled in from reference TRBV7-6 and TRBJ1-2): GAGVSQSPRYKVTKRGQDVALRCDPISGHVSLYWYRQALGQGPEFLTYFNYEAQQDKSGLPNDRFSAERPEGSISTLTIQRTEQRDSAMYRCASSLALGASLGYTFGSGTRLTVV.

The rearrangement links TRBV10-1 to TRBJ2-7; 8 bases align to TRBD1. The CDR3 loop spans 12 amino acids. With V trimmed by 8 bases and J by 2 bases, 2 bases remained unmatched. The germline V gene has CDR1 WNHNN and CDR2 SYGVQD (reference sequence). CDR3 in amino acids: CASGTGTYEQYF. CDR3 coding DNA: TGCGCCAGCGGGACAGGAACCTACGAGCAGTACTTC.

The chain employs TRBV5-1 and TRBJ2-4; 7 bases are shared with TRBD1. CDR3 size: 16 residues. The trim removed 4 bases at V and 0 bases at J, leaving 7 bases unmatched. From germline, CDR1 is SGHRS and CDR2 YFSETQ. The CDR3 DNA follows: TGCGCCAGCAGCCCTTGGGACAGATTAGCCAAAAACATTCAGTACTTC. This encodes CASSPWDRLAKNIQYF. The full variable domain, completed using reference TRBV5-1 and TRBJ2-4, is KAGVTQTPRYLIKTRGQQVTLSCSPISGHRSVSWYQQTPGQGLQFLFEYFSETQRNKGNFPGRFSGRQFSNSRSEMNVSTLELGDSALYLCASSPWDRLAKNIQYFGAGTRLSVL.

The chain combines TRBV9 with TRBJ2-3; TRBD2 might be the D (7 bases). V was cut by 1 base and J by 0 bases, with 15 bases left in between. There are 17 residues in the CDR3. Germline CDR1 SGDLS, CDR2 YYNGEE. The CDR3 is CASSVTGGGVSTDTQYF. Here the CDR3 DNA reads TGTGCCAGCAGCGTAACCGGCGGGGGCGTTAGCACAGATACGCAGTATTTT.